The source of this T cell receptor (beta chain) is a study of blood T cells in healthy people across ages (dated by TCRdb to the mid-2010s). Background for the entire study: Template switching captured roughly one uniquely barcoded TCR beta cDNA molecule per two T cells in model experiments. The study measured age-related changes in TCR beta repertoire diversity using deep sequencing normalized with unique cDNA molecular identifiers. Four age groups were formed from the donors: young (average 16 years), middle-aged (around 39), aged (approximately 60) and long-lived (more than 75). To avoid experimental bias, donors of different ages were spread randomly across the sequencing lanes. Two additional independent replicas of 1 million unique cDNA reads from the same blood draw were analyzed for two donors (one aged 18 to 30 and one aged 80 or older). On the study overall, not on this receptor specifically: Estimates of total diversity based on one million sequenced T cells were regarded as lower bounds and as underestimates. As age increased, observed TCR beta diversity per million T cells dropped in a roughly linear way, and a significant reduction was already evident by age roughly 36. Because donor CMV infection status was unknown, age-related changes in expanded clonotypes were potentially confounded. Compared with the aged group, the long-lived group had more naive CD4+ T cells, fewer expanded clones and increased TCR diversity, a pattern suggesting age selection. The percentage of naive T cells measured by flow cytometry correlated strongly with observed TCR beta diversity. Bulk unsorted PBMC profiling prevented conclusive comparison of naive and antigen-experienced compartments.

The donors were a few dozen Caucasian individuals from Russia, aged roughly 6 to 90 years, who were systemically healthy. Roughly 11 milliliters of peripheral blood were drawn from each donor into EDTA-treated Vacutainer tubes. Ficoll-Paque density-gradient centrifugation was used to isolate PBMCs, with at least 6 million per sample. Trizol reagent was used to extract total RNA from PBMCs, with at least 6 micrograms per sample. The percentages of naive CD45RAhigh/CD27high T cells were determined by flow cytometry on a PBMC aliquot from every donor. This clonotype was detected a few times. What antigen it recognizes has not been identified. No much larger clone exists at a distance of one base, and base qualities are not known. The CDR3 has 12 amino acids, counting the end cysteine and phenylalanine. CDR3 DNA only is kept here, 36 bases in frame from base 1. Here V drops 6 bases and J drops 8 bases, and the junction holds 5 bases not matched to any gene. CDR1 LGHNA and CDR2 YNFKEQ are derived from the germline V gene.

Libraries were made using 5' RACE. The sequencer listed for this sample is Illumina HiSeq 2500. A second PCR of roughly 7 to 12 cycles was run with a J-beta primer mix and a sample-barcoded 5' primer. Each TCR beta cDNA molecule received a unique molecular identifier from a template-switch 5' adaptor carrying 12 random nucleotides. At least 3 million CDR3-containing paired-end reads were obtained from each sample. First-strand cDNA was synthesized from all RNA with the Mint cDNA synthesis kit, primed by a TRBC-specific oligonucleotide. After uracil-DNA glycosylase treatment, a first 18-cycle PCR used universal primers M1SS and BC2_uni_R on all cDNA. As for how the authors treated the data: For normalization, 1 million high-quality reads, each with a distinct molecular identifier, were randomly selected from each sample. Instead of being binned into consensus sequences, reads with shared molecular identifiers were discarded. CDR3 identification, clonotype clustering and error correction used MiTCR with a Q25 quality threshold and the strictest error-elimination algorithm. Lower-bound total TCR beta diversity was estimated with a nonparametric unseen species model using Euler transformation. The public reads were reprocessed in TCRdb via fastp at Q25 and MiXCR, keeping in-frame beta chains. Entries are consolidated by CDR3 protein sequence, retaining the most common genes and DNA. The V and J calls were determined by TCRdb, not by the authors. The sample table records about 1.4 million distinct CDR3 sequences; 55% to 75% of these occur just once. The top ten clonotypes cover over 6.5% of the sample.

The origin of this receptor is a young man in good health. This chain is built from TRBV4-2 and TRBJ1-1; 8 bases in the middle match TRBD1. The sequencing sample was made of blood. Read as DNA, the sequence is TGTGCCAGCAGTCAAAGGGACAGGGAAGCTTTCTTT. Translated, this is CASSQRDREAFF.